This TCR beta chain was sequenced in a study of CD8 T cells in Susac syndrome. Study at large: Patients with Susac syndrome were therapy-naive, on corticosteroids, or on intravenous immunoglobulin alone at the time that blood was drawn.

Of note for this clonotype: Antigen: not known.

Reverse transcription used roughly 0.5 to 1 ug RNA and random hexamers. The immunoSEQ assay covered 54 Vbeta and 13 Jbeta segments for CDR3. TCRdb used MiXCR to reprocess the immunoSEQ multiplex PCR reads, holding one entry per CDR3 protein. The table lists roughly 110,000 distinct CDR3 sequences, approximately 93% of them singletons, with about 0.41% in the top ten. Notes on the study in general: Clonal CD8+ expansion in Susac was highest in TEMRA cells and active patients.

Sequencing of TCR beta was carried out in blood CD8+ and CD4+ T cells. This CDR3 spans 14 amino acids. V was trimmed by 5 bases and J by 2 bases, leaving 11 bases between them. Looked up from germline, CDR1 is LGHDT and CDR2 is YNNKEL (reference sequence). This clonotype originated in a human donor with Susac syndrome. The specimen sequenced was CD8+ T cells from PBMCs. V and J are TRBV3-1 and TRBJ2-3, with a possible D match to TRBD2 (6 bases). CDR3 nucleotides: TGTGCCAGCAGCGACGGGGGAACCACAGATACGCAGTATTTT. Amino acid sequence: CASSDGGTTDTQYF.